The sequence of this T cell receptor (beta chain) was determined in a study of radiotherapy plus CTLA-4 blockade in lung cancer (dated by TCRdb to 2017 to 2018). As for the study more broadly: Among the enrolled patients, roughly 17% had an objective response, and 25% to 40% reached disease control.

What the research found in general, with its limitations: After treatment with radiotherapy and ipilimumab, TCR clones that came from tumors expanded in the peripheral blood. The strongest predictors of response, as reported, were early dynamic changes in blood T cell clones along with a rise in serum interferon-beta after radiation.

A note on this clone: The target of this receptor is not known. Base qualities are not recorded, but no much larger clone differs from it by a single base.

The method was the immunoSEQ multiplex PCR assay. TCRdb's version of the immuneACCESS table is confined to in-frame rearrangements and falls short of the full clone set. An unresolved V gene accounts for under half of the shortfall where checked; the remainder is of unknown origin. The sample table holds 26,000 or so clones, of which around three quarters were seen once. The ten largest clones add up to around 15% of the sample. Trimming takes 1 base from V and 4 bases from J, and the germline ends sit 9 bases apart. Measured from the cysteine to the phenylalanine, the CDR3 is 14 residues long. This entry keeps only the CDR3 DNA: 42 bases, framed from base 1. The germline V gene supplies CDR1 SGHAT and CDR2 FQNNGV. The study tested focal radiation therapy combined with CTLA-4 blockade (ipilimumab) in patients with chemo-refractory metastatic non-small-cell lung cancer.

This sequence was found in a human donor with non-small cell lung cancer that progressed on radiotherapy plus ipilimumab. This sequence uses TRBV11-2 and TRBJ2-3, and possibly TRBD2, on 5 matching bases. The specimen was peripheral blood, collected from a patient treated with radiotherapy plus ipilimumab. The base sequence is TGTGCCAGCAGCTTAGGCGGGCCGGCAGATACGCAGTATTTT. The translation is CASSLGGPADTQYF.